This T cell receptor beta chain was sequenced in a study of graft-versus-host responses after intestinal transplantation. Study outcomes and limitations: GvH clone levels peaked in circulation, and this peak was associated with early post-transplant HvG declines. Ileal or blood samples showed some GvH clones first, and such clones were also found in recipient marrow.

The repertoire was sequenced with immunoSEQ multiplex PCR; TCRdb's copy has only in-frame clones and lacks some. Among under 20,000 clones listed, around 90% were seen once. With regard to this clone: Its specificity is not known.

Sequencing used PBMCs, obtained roughly 390 days after transplant. This sequence was found in a human patient who received an intestinal transplant, so some T cells may come from the graft donor.

The CDR3 loop reads CASSFGYSETQYF. The CDR3 DNA sequence: TGTGCCAGCAGCTTCGGCTACTCGGAGACCCAGTACTTC. V is TRBV7-9 and J is TRBJ2-5; D uncertain. The V and J ends lost 3 bases and 5 bases respectively, with 10 bases between them. CDR1 is SEHNR and CDR2 is FQNEAQ in the germline V gene (reference sequence). There are 13 residues in the CDR3. Full variable domain (missing parts from reference TRBV7-9 and TRBJ2-5): DTGVSQNPRHKITKRGQNVTFRCDPISEHNRLYWYRQTLGQGPEFLTYFQNEAQLEKSRLLSDRFSAERPKGSFSTLEIQRTEQGDSAMYLCASSFGYSETQYFGPGTRLLVL.